The clone carrying this T cell receptor (beta chain) occurred a few times. Its antigen is not known. The data were obtained in a study of early T cells in non-severe SARS-CoV-2 infection. Across the whole study: Bulk RNA isolated from unsorted whole blood underwent sequencing; chains were not paired. General study results and limits: Using VDJdb, the matching emphasized anti-spike CD8 responses while missing private and CD4 specificities.

The CDR3 is 16 residues long. With V trimmed by 4 bases and J by 15 bases, 19 bases remained unmatched. CDR1 and CDR2 (germline): SGHKS, YYEKEE (reference sequence). The protocol attached unique molecular identifiers to individual cDNA molecules. Each CDR3 protein is one row after TCRdb ran MiXCR on the 5' RACE reads. There are some 96,000 distinct CDR3 sequences in the sample; about 15% occur only once, and around 5.8% lies in the top ten. The source is an adult who was a healthcare worker with PCR-confirmed SARS-CoV-2 infection or an uninfected control (not recorded which). The rearrangement links TRBV5-5 to TRBJ2-1; 10 bases map to TRBD2. The sequencing input was whole blood. The DNA for the CDR3 is TGTGCCAGCAGCGGGGGGACTAGCGTACCAATAGACCCAGGGTTCTTC. Its translation: CASSGGTSVPIDPGFF.